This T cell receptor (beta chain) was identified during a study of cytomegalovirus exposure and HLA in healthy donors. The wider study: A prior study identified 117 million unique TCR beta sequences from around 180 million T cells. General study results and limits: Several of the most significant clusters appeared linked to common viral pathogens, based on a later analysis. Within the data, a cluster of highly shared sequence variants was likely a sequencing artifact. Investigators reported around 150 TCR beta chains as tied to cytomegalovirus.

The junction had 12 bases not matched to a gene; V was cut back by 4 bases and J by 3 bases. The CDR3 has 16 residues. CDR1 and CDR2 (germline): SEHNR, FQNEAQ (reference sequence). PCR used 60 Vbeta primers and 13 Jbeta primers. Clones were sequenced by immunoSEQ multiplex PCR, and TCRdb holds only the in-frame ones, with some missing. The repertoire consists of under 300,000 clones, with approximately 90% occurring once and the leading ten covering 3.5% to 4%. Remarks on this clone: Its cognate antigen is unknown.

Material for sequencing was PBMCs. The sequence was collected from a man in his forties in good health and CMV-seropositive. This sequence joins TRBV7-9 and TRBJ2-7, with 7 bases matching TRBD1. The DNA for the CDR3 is TGTGCCAGCAGCTCGACAGGGTTACCCCTAGGCTACGAGCAGTACTTC. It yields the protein CASSSTGLPLGYEQYF. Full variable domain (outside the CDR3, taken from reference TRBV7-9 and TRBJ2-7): DTGVSQNPRHKITKRGQNVTFRCDPISEHNRLYWYRQTLGQGPEFLTYFQNEAQLEKSRLLSDRFSAERPKGSFSTLEIQRTEQGDSAMYLCASSSTGLPLGYEQYFGPGTRLTVT.